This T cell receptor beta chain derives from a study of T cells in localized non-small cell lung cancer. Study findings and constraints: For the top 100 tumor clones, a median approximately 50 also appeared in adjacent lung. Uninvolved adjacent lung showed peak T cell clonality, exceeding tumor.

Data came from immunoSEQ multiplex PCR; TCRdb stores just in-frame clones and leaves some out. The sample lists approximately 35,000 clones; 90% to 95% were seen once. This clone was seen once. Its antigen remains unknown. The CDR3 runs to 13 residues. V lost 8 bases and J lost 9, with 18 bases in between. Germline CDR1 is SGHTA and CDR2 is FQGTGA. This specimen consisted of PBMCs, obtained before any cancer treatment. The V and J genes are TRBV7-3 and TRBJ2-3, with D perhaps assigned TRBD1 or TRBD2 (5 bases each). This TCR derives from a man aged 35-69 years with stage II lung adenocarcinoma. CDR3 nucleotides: TGTGCCAGCGGTACAAACGCCGGGGACACGCAGTATTTT. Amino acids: CASGTNAGDTQYF.